The 25 T cell receptor beta chains below all came from one sample that was sequenced in a study of cytomegalovirus exposure and HLA in healthy donors. It was with 60 Vbeta and 13 Jbeta primers that the PCR ran. Only in-frame clones appear in the TCRdb table, and some are missing; sequencing was by immunoSEQ multiplex PCR. The sample has 120,000 to 150,000 clones, roughly 78% seen once; the top ten hold roughly 3.1%. The specimen sequenced was PBMCs. Receptors originate from a man between 18 and 35 years old in good health and CMV-seropositive.

This clone was counted only a few times. The CDR3, as DNA: TGTGCCAGCAGCCAGTTGGGACTAGCGGACACCGGGGAGCTGTTTTTT. As protein: CASSQLGLADTGELFF. The chain links TRBV14 to TRBJ2-2; 11 nucleotides line up with TRBD2. V was clipped by 3 bases and J by 3 bases; unmatched bases: 3. This CDR3 is built from 16 residues. Germline lookup yields CDR1 SGHDN and CDR2 FVKESK. The full variable domain, its missing parts supplied by reference TRBV14 and TRBJ2-2, is EAGVTQFPSHSVIEKGQTVTLRCDPISGHDNLYWYRRVMGKEIKFLLHFVKESKQDESGMPNNRFLAERTGGTYSTLKVQPAELEDSGVYFCASSQLGLADTGELFFGEGSRLTVL.

This clone showed up just a few times. The V and J genes are TRBV28 and TRBJ1-2; D not resolved. The CDR3 runs to 12 residues. CDR1 and CDR2 (germline): MDHEN, SYDVKM. Trimming stripped 2 bases from V and 7 bases from J, with 8 bases between. This CDR3 is CASSLGASGYTF. In DNA form, the CDR3 reads TGTGCCAGCAGTTTAGGTGCGAGTGGCTACACCTTC.

This clone was seen only a few times. The chain combines TRBV2 with TRBJ1-1; no definite D call. The CDR3 is 13 amino acids. The V gene lost 7 bases and the J gene lost 0 bases, with 9 bases spanning the gap. Germline V gene sequence: CDR1 SNHLY, CDR2 FYNNEI. The DNA of the CDR3 is TGTGCCAGCATGGTATCTATGAACACTGAAGCTTTCTTT. It encodes CASMVSMNTEAFF.

The V and J genes are TRBV25-1 and TRBJ2-1; TRBD1 matches 11 bases. The J segment lost 5 bases and the V segment lost 5 bases, leaving 8 bases of the junction unmatched. CDR1 and CDR2 from the germline V gene are MGHDK and SYGVNS. This CDR3 region has 16 residues. The CDR3, as DNA: TGTGCCAGCAGTCCGGACAGGGGGCGGGAGAACAATGAGCAGTTCTTC. This codes for CASSPDRGRENNEQFF.

The chain uses TRBV27 and TRBJ1-1, with TRBD1 as a possible D gene (6 bases). This CDR3 has 14 residues. CDR1 MNHEY and CDR2 SMNVEV come from the germline V gene (reference sequence). With 10 bases removed from V and 2 bases from J, the gap between germline ends came to 17 bases. CDR3 sequence reads: CATTRLGGNTEAFF. CDR3 bases: TGTGCCACCACCCGGCTAGGGGGAAACACTGAAGCTTTCTTT.

CDR3 residues: CASSEGARGHNQPQHF. CDR3 in DNA: TGTGCCAGCAGTGAAGGTGCCAGGGGGCACAATCAGCCCCAGCATTTT. The rearrangement joins TRBV6-1 to TRBJ1-5; 8 nucleotides align to TRBD1. CDR3 size: 16 residues. Per germline, CDR1 MNHNS and CDR2 SASEGT. V lost 1 base, J lost 3 bases, and 5 bases stayed unmatched.

This clone was detected a few times. The chain combines TRBV19 with TRBJ2-3; maybe TRBD2 (7 bases). V gave up 8 bases and J gave up 4 bases, with 16 bases separating them. Germline V lookup: CDR1 LNHDA, CDR2 SQIVND (reference sequence). The CDR3 runs to 14 residues. The CDR3 region has the DNA TGTGCCAGTTCTAGGGGGGGGTGGGCAGATACGCAGTATTTT. It yields the protein CASSRGGWADTQYF.

This chain joins TRBV20-1 and TRBJ1-2, with D unclear. The CDR3 consists of 8 residues. Trimming removed 8 bases from V and 11 bases from J, with 9 bases in between. Germline CDR1 is DFQATT and CDR2 is SNEGSKA (reference sequence). The CDR3 is CSPRGYTF. The DNA of the CDR3 is TGCAGTCCCCGCGGATACACCTTC.

A single count supports this clone. This chain uses TRBV29-1 with TRBJ2-5, with D possibly matching TRBD2 (6 bases). Germline V gene lookup returns CDR1 SQVTM and CDR2 ANQGSEA. This CDR3 is built from 14 residues. V lost 1 base and J lost 4, with 13 bases in between. The CDR3 loop is CSVEALLRGETQYF. CDR3 DNA sequence: TGCAGCGTTGAAGCCCTGCTGCGGGGAGAGACCCAGTACTTC.

CDR3 DNA: TGCGCCAGCAGCGGGGGGGGACAGGCGGGCGAGACCCAGTACTTC. Translation: CASSGGGQAGETQYF. This chain connects TRBV5-1 to TRBJ2-5, with D perhaps TRBD1 (8 bases). V lost 4 bases, J lost 5 bases, and 18 bases lay in between. Germline V CDR1 and CDR2: SGHRS, YFSETQ. The CDR3 runs to 15 residues.

V and J are TRBV18 and TRBJ1-5; TRBD1 agrees at 8 bases. Germline loops: CDR1 KGHSH, CDR2 LQKENI. Trimming at V came to 6 bases and at J to 3 bases, leaving 10 bases not matched to a gene. This CDR3 is built from 16 residues. CDR3 region: CASSRSDRDINQPQHF. In nucleotides, the CDR3 is TGTGCCAGCTCCCGTTCGGACAGGGATATCAATCAGCCCCAGCATTTT.

The chain carries TRBV4-1 and TRBJ2-7; weak D call: TRBD2 (5 bases). V gave up 0 bases and J gave up 10 bases, with 19 bases separating them. CDR1 and CDR2 (germline): MGHRA, YSYEKL. This CDR3 is 15 amino acids long. The CDR3 DNA reads as TGCGCCAGCAGCCAAGAGGCCCAGGTCGGGGTTGCTCAGTACTTC. It yields the protein CASSQEAQVGVAQYF.

V gene TRBV29-1 combines with J gene TRBJ1-5, with 9 bases that match TRBD1. CDR1 and CDR2 from the germline V gene are SQVTM and ANQGSEA. This CDR3 has 14 residues. The J segment lost 3 bases and the V segment lost 6 bases, leaving 6 bases of the junction unmatched. The CDR3 loop is CSVTGTGPNQPQHF. DNA of the CDR3: TGCAGCGTGACCGGGACAGGGCCCAATCAGCCCCAGCATTTT.

The V and J genes are TRBV5-1 and TRBJ2-1, with TRBD2 matching 11 bases. Trimming removed 4 bases from V and 2 bases from J; junction bases left unmatched: 5. The germline CDR1 and CDR2 sequences are SGHRS and YFSETQ. CDR3 length: 16 residues. Here the CDR3 DNA reads TGCGCCAGCAGCCCGATGACTAGCGGGACCTACAATGAGCAGTTCTTC. Its translation: CASSPMTSGTYNEQFF.

This clone occurred once. V usage is TRBV5-1 and J usage is TRBJ1-1, with 9 nucleotides matching TRBD1. V lost 4 bases, J lost 5 bases, and 12 bases stayed unmatched. Germline assignment: CDR1 SGHRS and CDR2 YFSETQ. This CDR3 is 16 amino acids long. The CDR3, as DNA: TGCGCCAGCAGCGCGTCCAACAGGGGGCGAGAGACTGAAGCTTTCTTT. This translates into CASSASNRGRETEAFF.

The V call is TRBV27, the J call TRBJ2-7; TRBD1 aligns across 7 bases. The CDR3 spans 13 residues. CDR1 is MNHEY and CDR2 is SMNVEV in the germline V gene (reference sequence). The ends lost 5 bases at V and 2 bases at J; junction bases unmatched: 3. CDR3 residues: CASSHGTAYEQYF. The CDR3, as DNA: TGTGCCAGCAGTCACGGGACAGCCTACGAGCAGTACTTC.

This clone was detected only once. This chain links TRBV4-1 with TRBJ2-7; tentatively, D is TRBD1 (6 bases). CDR1 and CDR2 (germline): MGHRA, YSYEKL. Trimming removed 4 bases at V and 2 bases at J, with 12 bases between. The CDR3 is 14 amino acids. The CDR3 DNA reads TGCGCCAGCAGCCTGGACAGATTGACCTACGAGCAGTACTTC. Its protein is CASSLDRLTYEQYF.

This clone was seen a handful of times. The chain combines TRBV5-1 with TRBJ2-6; 8 bases are shared with TRBD1. Looked up from germline, CDR1 is SGHRS and CDR2 is YFSETQ. The CDR3 is made up of 17 amino acids. The ends lost 1 base at V and 3 bases at J; junction bases unmatched: 6. As DNA, the CDR3 is TGCGCCAGCAGCTTGACCTCAGGGGGCCTTGGGGCCAACGTCCTGACTTTC. This gives the protein CASSLTSGGLGANVLTF.

The gene calls are TRBV29-1 and TRBJ2-7, with D unresolved. This CDR3 has 12 residues. The germline gives CDR1 SQVTM, CDR2 ANQGSEA. Trimming pared 0 bases from V and 4 bases from J, leaving 7 bases between. The CDR3 bases are TGCAGCGTTGAAGATGGGCAGTACGAGCAGTACTTC. Protein: CSVEDGQYEQYF.

The J gene is TRBJ2-2, the V gene TRBV28; the D is unclear. The V and J ends lost 3 bases and 2 bases respectively, with 13 bases between them. Germline-derived CDR1 and CDR2 are MDHEN and SYDVKM. CDR3 length equals 16 residues. CDR3 DNA sequence: TGTGCCAGCAGTTTTAGAAGAAGAAAAAACACCGGGGAGCTGTTTTTT. The encoded protein is CASSFRRRKNTGELFF.

This chain links TRBV7-9 with TRBJ2-5; 7 nucleotides align to TRBD1. V trimming: 4 bases; J trimming: 2 bases; junction bases outside the gene matches: 16. The length of the CDR3 is 18 residues. Per germline, CDR1 SEHNR and CDR2 FQNEAQ (reference sequence). CDR3: CASSSPPARDSLQETQYF. For the CDR3, the DNA is TGTGCCAGCAGCTCCCCCCCTGCTCGGGACAGCTTGCAAGAGACCCAGTACTTC.

V gene TRBV2 combines with J gene TRBJ2-3; tentative D call: TRBD2 (6 bases). There are 15 residues in the CDR3. CDR1 and CDR2 (germline): SNHLY, FYNNEI. The V gene lost 5 bases and the J gene lost 2 bases, with 14 bases spanning the gap. CDR3: CASSTEGGITDTQYF. CDR3 nucleotide sequence: TGTGCCAGCAGTACAGAGGGAGGTATCACAGATACGCAGTATTTT. The whole variable domain, remainder taken from reference TRBV2 and TRBJ2-3, is EPEVTQTPSHQVTQMGQEVILRCVPISNHLYFYWYRQILGQKVEFLVSFYNNEISEKSEIFDDQFSVERPDGSNFTLKIRSTKLEDSAMYFCASSTEGGITDTQYFGPGTRLTVL.

The rearrangement links TRBV28 to TRBJ2-3; no clear D gene. The V end was cut by 8 bases, the J end by 6 bases, with 12 bases between. The CDR3 runs 12 residues. Germline lookup yields CDR1 MDHEN and CDR2 SYDVKM. CDR3 residues: CASWALMDTQYF. CDR3 nucleotides: TGTGCCAGCTGGGCCCTCATGGATACGCAGTATTTT. The whole variable domain, remainder taken from reference TRBV28 and TRBJ2-3, is DVKVTQSSRYLVKRTGEKVFLECVQDMDHENMFWYRQDPGLGLRLIYFSYDVKMKEKGDIPEGYSVSREKKERFSLILESASTNQTSMYLCASWALMDTQYFGPGTRLTVL.

V usage is TRBV29-1 and J usage is TRBJ1-1; D possibly corresponds to TRBD1 (5 bases). CDR3 size: 14 residues. The germline V and J ends were trimmed by 4 bases and 3 bases, with 15 bases remaining between them. CDR1 SQVTM and CDR2 ANQGSEA come from the germline V gene. The CDR3 region has the DNA TGCAGCGTTGTCCCCCGAGTAGGGGACACTGAAGCTTTCTTT. It encodes CSVVPRVGDTEAFF.

This chain uses TRBV27 with TRBJ1-1, with 9 bases lining up with TRBD1. The ends lost 6 bases at V and 5 bases at J; junction bases unmatched: 10. The CDR3 loop spans 15 amino acids. Per germline, CDR1 MNHEY and CDR2 SMNVEV (reference sequence). As DNA, the CDR3 is TGTGCCAGCAGACCAAGGGGACAGGGAAAGACTGAAGCTTTCTTT. Translating gives CASRPRGQGKTEAFF.